This T cell receptor (beta chain) is from a study of vaccination effects on CD4 cells after COVID-19. Background on the study: Two convalescent pre-vaccine samples were taken 142 and 148 days post-diagnosis.

General study findings and limits: In people who had recovered, most post-vaccine spike-reactive clones were new vaccine-induced clones. Both infection-induced and vaccine-induced clones contracted markedly at late post-vaccination timepoints.

The CDR3 runs 14 residues. V was cut by 0 bases and J by 5 bases, with 9 bases left in between. Germline assignment: CDR1 KGHSH and CDR2 LQKENI. This clone came up once. Antigen specificity is unknown. After expansion with viral peptide pools in the ViraFEST assay, antigen-specific CD4+ T cells were sequenced. Culturing for about 10 days preceded CD4+ T cell isolation. Between March and December 2020, the person had a SARS-CoV-2 infection that PCR confirmed. Researchers swapped half the medium for IL-2 medium on both days 3 and 7. The assay was immunoSEQ multiplex PCR, and TCRdb's table has in-frame clones only and misses some. This sample carries under 80,000 clones, around 70% of them seen once, and the ten largest clones take over 4.5%.

The TCR was taken from a human donor who had a prior SARS-CoV-2 infection. Sequences were derived from CD4+ T cells from PBMCs cultured with HIV peptides, sampled before COVID-19 vaccination. Subset denoted: HIV-1 Nef peptide pool negative control/reference culture. The chain joins TRBV18 to TRBJ2-3; TRBD1 or TRBD2 may be the D gene (5 bases each). This chain's CDR3 is CASSPPGRKDTQYF. The CDR3 DNA is TGTGCCAGCTCACCACCGGGACGCAAAGATACGCAGTATTTT.